This T cell receptor (beta chain) was sequenced during a study of shared clonotypes between healthy human individuals. Study in general: The study enrolled two women and a few men aged 18 to 49. The study, taken as a whole, reports: Compared with memory subsets, naive subsets generally had larger estimated richness.

Naive CD8 isolation took CD45RO-negative cells positively selected for CCR7 and excluded terminally differentiated effector memory CD45RA+ cells. All donors were Caucasian adults living in Nashville, Tennessee. Germline-derived CDR1 and CDR2 are DFQATT and SNEGSKA (reference sequence). This CDR3 contains 11 residues. The V end was cut by 1 base, the J end by 8 bases, with 6 bases between. Sequencing was performed with immunoSEQ multiplex PCR; in TCRdb, only in-frame clones are kept and a portion is missing. The table includes about 2 million clones, about 95% detected once. Note on this clone: What it binds is unknown.

Sample: naive CD8+ T cells sorted from blood. The source of this sequence is a man aged 18 to 29 in good health. This chain connects TRBV20-1 to TRBJ2-1; TRBD2 is a possible D gene (5 bases). The CDR3 protein is CSARGGYEQFF. CDR3 in DNA: TGCAGTGCTAGAGGCGGGTATGAGCAGTTCTTC.